Listed here is a single T cell receptor (beta chain). The source of the sample is a study of blood T cell repertoires in COVID-19. Overall study: Donors in Cohort 3 who had recovered were those with two negative PCRs, healthcare professional clearance, or resolution of their symptoms. Sites across the United States, Italy and Spain contributed samples from acute and convalescent COVID-19. The cDNA or gDNA used as material had been derived from T cells, B-cell-depleted T cells, or PBMCs.

Participant age was about 18 to 89 years, and participants resided in approximately 25 US areas. TCRdb keeps only in-frame clones here, not all; method: immunoSEQ multiplex PCR. The sample shows hundreds of thousands of clones, about 88% of them seen only once. The V end was cut by 5 bases, the J end by 6 bases, with 8 bases between. The CDR3 is made up of 13 amino acids. This receptor was obtained from a woman in her sixties in a cohort exposed to, infected with or recovered from COVID-19 (not recorded which). This chain links TRBV12-3 or TRBV12-4 with TRBJ1-6, with no clear D. Sequenced material: PBMCs or T cells enriched from blood (not recorded which). The CDR3 DNA follows: TGTGCCAGCAGTGAGTGGAGTAATTCACCCCTCCACTTT. Residues: CASSEWSNSPLHF.